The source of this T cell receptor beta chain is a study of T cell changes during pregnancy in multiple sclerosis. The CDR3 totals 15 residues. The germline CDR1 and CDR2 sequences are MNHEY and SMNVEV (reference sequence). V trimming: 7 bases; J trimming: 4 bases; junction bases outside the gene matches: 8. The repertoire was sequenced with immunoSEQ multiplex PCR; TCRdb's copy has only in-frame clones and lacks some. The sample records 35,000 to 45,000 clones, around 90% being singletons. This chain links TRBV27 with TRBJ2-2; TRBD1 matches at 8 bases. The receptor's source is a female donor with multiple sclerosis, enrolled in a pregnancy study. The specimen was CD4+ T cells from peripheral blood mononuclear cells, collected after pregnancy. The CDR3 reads CASNRGRGLTGELFF. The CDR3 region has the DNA TGTGCCAGCAATCGGGGCAGGGGGCTCACCGGGGAGCTGTTTTTT.